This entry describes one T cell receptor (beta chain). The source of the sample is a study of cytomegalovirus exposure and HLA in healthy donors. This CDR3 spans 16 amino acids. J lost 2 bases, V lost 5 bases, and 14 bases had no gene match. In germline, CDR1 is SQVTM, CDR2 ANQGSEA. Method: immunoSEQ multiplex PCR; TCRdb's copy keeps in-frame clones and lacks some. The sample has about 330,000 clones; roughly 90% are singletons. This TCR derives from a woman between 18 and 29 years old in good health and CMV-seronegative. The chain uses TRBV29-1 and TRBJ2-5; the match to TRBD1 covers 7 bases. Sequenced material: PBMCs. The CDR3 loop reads CSVLGQGVWAQETQYF. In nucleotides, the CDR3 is TGCAGCGTTCTGGGCCAGGGGGTTTGGGCGCAAGAGACCCAGTACTTC. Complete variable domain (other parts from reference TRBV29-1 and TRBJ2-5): SAVISQKPSRDICQRGTSLTIQCQVDSQVTMMFWYRQQPGQSLTLIATANQGSEATYESGFVIDKFPISRPNLTFSTLTVSNMSPEDSSIYLCSVLGQGVWAQETQYFGPGTRLLVL.